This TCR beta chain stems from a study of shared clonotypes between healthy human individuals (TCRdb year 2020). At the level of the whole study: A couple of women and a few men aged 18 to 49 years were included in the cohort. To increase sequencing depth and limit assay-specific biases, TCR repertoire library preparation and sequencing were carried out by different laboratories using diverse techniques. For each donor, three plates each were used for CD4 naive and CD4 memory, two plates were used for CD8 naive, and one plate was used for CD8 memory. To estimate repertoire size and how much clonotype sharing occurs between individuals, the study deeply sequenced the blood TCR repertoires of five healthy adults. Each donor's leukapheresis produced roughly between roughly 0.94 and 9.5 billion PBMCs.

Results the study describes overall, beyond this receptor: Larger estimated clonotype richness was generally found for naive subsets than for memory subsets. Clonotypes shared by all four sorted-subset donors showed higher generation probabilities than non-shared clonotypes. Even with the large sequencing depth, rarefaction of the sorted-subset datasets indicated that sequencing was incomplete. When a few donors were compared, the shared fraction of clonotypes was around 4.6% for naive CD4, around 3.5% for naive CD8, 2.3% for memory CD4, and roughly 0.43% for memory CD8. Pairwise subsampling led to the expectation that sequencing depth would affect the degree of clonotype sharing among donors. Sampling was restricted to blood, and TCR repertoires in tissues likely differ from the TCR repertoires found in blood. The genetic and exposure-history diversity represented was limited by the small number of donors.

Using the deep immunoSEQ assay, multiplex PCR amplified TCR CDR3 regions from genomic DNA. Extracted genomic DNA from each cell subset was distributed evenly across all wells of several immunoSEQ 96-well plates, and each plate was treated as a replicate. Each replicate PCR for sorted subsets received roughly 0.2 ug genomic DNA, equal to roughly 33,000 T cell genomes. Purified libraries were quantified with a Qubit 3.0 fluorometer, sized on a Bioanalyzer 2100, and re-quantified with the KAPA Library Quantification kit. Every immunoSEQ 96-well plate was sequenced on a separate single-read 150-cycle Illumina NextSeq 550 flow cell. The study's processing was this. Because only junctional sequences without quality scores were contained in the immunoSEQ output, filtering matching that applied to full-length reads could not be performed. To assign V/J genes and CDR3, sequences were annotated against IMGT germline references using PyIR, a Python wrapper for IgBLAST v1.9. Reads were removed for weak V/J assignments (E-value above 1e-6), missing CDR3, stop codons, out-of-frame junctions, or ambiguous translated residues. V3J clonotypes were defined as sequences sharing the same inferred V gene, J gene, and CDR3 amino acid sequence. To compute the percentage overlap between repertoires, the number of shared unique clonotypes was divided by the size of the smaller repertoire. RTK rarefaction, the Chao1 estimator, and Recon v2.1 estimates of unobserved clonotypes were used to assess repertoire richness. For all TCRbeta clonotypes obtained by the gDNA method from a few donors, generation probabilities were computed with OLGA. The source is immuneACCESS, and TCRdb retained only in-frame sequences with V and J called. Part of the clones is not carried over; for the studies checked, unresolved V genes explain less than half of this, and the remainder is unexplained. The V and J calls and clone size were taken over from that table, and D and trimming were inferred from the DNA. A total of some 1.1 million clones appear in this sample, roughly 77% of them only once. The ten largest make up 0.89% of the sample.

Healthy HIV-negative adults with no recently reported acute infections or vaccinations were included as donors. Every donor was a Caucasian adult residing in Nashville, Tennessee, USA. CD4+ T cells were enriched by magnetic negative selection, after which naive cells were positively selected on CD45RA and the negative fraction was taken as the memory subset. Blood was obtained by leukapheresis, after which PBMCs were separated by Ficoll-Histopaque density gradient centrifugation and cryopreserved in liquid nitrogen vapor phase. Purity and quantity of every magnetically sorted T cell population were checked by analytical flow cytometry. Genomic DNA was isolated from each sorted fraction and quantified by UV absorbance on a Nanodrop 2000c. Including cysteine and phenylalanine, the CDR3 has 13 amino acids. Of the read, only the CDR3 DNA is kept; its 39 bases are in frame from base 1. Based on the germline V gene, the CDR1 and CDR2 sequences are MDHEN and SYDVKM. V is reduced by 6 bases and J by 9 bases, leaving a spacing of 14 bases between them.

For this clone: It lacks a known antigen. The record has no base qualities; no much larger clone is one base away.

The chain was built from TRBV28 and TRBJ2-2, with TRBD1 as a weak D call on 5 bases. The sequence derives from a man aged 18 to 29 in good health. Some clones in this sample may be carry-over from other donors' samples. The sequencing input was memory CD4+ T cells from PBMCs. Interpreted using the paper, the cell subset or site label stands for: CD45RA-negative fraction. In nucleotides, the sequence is TGTGCCAGCAGGCCCATGGGGCGATGGGAGCTGTTTTTT. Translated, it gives CASRPMGRWELFF.